This passage covers 25 T cell receptor beta chains from one sample sequenced in a study of technical replicates of blood from a few donors. Clones were read by immunoSEQ multiplex PCR, and TCRdb kept only the in-frame ones, dropping some. This sample has 85,000 to 100,000 clones, with roughly 96% found just once. The sample taken for sequencing was T cells isolated from PBMCs. The receptor set was obtained from a human donor in good health.

This chain joins TRBV27 and TRBJ1-5, with a weak D call TRBD1 (6 bases). Trimming took 6 bases from V and 5 from J, leaving 17 bases between them. CDR3 length: 15 residues. CDR1 is MNHEY and CDR2 is SMNVEV in the germline V gene (reference sequence). The CDR3 sequence: CASRSSMGAHQPQHF. CDR3 sequence (DNA): TGTGCCAGCAGGAGTTCAATGGGGGCCCATCAGCCCCAGCATTTT.

The J gene is TRBJ2-3, the V gene TRBV10-3; D unresolved. Trimming pared 7 bases from V and 0 bases from J, leaving 8 bases between. This CDR3 comprises 13 residues. The germline V gene has CDR1 ENHRY and CDR2 SYGVKD. The CDR3 loop reads CAITASSTDTQYF. The CDR3 DNA follows: TGTGCCATCACAGCTAGTAGCACAGATACGCAGTATTTT.

The V gene is TRBV7-9, the J gene TRBJ2-1, with D maybe TRBD2 (5 bases). Trimming stripped 5 bases from V and 3 bases from J, with 11 bases between. CDR1 and CDR2 (germline): SEHNR, FQNEAQ (reference sequence). The CDR3 totals 14 residues. CDR3 residues: CASSHGVHYNEQFF. The CDR3 DNA follows: TGTGCCAGCAGCCACGGGGTTCACTACAATGAGCAGTTCTTC.

This clone came up a few times. The chain employs TRBV9 and TRBJ1-1; D possibly corresponds to TRBD1 (5 bases). This CDR3 comprises 15 residues. With 0 bases removed from V and 0 bases from J, the gap between germline ends came to 9 bases. Germline V lookup: CDR1 SGDLS, CDR2 YYNGEE. CDR3 nucleotide sequence: TGTGCCAGCAGCGTAGAACCGGACATGAACACTGAAGCTTTCTTT. Translation: CASSVEPDMNTEAFF.

The chain is built from TRBV28 and TRBJ2-4, with 9 positions matching TRBD1. CDR1 MDHEN and CDR2 SYDVKM come from the germline V gene. The CDR3 runs to 15 residues. V gave up 4 bases and J gave up 6 bases; unmatched junction bases: 7. The CDR3 here is CASSSAGQGLNIQYF. CDR3 sequence (DNA): TGTGCCAGCAGTTCCGCTGGACAGGGGTTAAACATTCAGTACTTC.

The genes are TRBV5-4 and TRBJ2-3, with 10 bases fitting TRBD2. The CDR3 consists of 15 residues. The ends lost 5 bases at V and 2 bases at J; junction bases unmatched: 5. Germline loops: CDR1 SGHNT, CDR2 YYREEE (reference sequence). CDR3 residues: CASRPGTSDTDTQYF. CDR3 DNA sequence: TGTGCCAGCAGACCCGGGACTAGCGACACAGATACGCAGTATTTT. Supplemented by reference TRBV5-4 and TRBJ2-3, the full variable domain reads ETGVTQSPTHLIKTRGQQVTLRCSSQSGHNTVSWYQQALGQGPQFIFQYYREEENGRGNFPPRFSGLQFPNYSSELNVNALELDDSALYLCASRPGTSDTDTQYFGPGTRLTVL.

This chain joins TRBV4-1 and TRBJ1-5; D uncertain. V dropped 0 bases and J dropped 5 bases, with 11 bases sitting between them. Germline V lookup: CDR1 MGHRA, CDR2 YSYEKL. The CDR3 consists of 15 residues. CDR3 in amino acids: CASSQDILLDQPQHF. The CDR3 nucleotides read TGCGCCAGCAGCCAAGATATACTTCTGGATCAGCCCCAGCATTTT.

The rearrangement uses TRBV11-2 and TRBJ2-2, with TRBD1 identical over 7 bases. The CDR3 has 17 amino acids. V gave up 1 base and J gave up 4 bases; unmatched junction bases: 9. CDR1 SGHAT and CDR2 FQNNGV come from the germline V gene. DNA of the CDR3: TGTGCCAGCAGCTTAGGAGGGCGACAGGGTGGCACCGGGGAGCTGTTTTTT. Translating it yields CASSLGGRQGGTGELFF.

The V gene is TRBV9, the J gene TRBJ2-5; 10 nucleotides match TRBD2. The CDR3 loop spans 15 amino acids. The V gene end was trimmed by 2 bases and the J gene end by 2 bases; junction bases not matched to a gene: 3. Germline lookup yields CDR1 SGDLS and CDR2 YYNGEE. CDR3 bases: TGTGCCAGCAGCGTCGGACTAGCGGTACAAGAGACCCAGTACTTC. Translated, it gives CASSVGLAVQETQYF.

Here the CDR3 DNA reads TGTGCCAGTAGTATGAGCCTAGCGGGGGCCCTCAACACCGGGGAGCTGTTTTTT. Encoded protein: CASSMSLAGALNTGELFF. The chain is built from TRBV19 and TRBJ2-2, with 10 bases matching TRBD2. This CDR3 region has 18 residues. The J segment lost 2 bases and the V segment lost 3 bases, leaving 9 bases of the junction unmatched. Germline assignment: CDR1 LNHDA and CDR2 SQIVND (reference sequence).

J is TRBJ1-1 and V is TRBV11-3; 7 bases agree with TRBD1. Germline lookup yields CDR1 SGHNT and CDR2 YENEEA. This CDR3 spans 12 amino acids. V shed 5 bases and J 8 bases; nucleotides not matched to a gene: 5. CDR3 residues: CASSLGQREAFF. DNA of the CDR3: TGTGCCAGCAGCCTGGGACAGCGAGAAGCTTTCTTT.

The rearrangement uses TRBV7-9 and TRBJ2-7; unclear D gene. The CDR3 spans 16 residues. V gave up 1 base and J gave up 2 bases, with 15 bases separating them. Germline lookup yields CDR1 SEHNR and CDR2 FQNEAQ (reference sequence). CDR3 loop: CASSLGWSGSTYEQYF. In DNA, the CDR3 is TGTGCCAGCAGCTTAGGTTGGTCCGGTTCCACCTACGAGCAGTACTTC. Drawing the rest from reference TRBV7-9 and TRBJ2-7, the complete variable domain is DTGVSQNPRHKITKRGQNVTFRCDPISEHNRLYWYRQTLGQGPEFLTYFQNEAQLEKSRLLSDRFSAERPKGSFSTLEIQRTEQGDSAMYLCASSLGWSGSTYEQYFGPGTRLTVT.

Here the CDR3 DNA reads TGTGCCAGCAGCTTGGCGTTCACCGGGGAGCTGTTTTTT. Its translation: CASSLAFTGELFF. The chain uses TRBV5-4 and TRBJ2-2, with no clear D. Germline CDR1 and CDR2: SGHNT and YYREEE (reference sequence). The CDR3 sequence is 13 residues long. With 0 bases removed from V and 4 bases from J, the gap between germline ends came to 4 bases.

The rearrangement joins TRBV6-1 to TRBJ1-4; tentatively, D is TRBD1 (5 bases). The length of the CDR3 is 16 residues. V was shortened by 3 bases and J by 7 bases, with 18 bases between the two germline ends. Germline lookup yields CDR1 MNHNS and CDR2 SASEGT. CDR3: CASSEQGIGLSEKLFF. The CDR3 DNA reads as TGTGCCAGCAGTGAGCAGGGTATAGGCTTGTCTGAAAAACTGTTTTTT.

This sequence joins TRBV9 and TRBJ1-3; weak D call: TRBD1 (6 bases). Per germline, CDR1 SGDLS and CDR2 YYNGEE. Trimming removed 0 bases from V and 4 bases from J, with 8 bases in between. The CDR3 length is 14 residues. The CDR3 here is CASSVGTAGNTIYF. The CDR3 DNA is TGTGCCAGCAGCGTAGGGACAGCCGGAAACACCATATATTTT.

This chain links TRBV30 with TRBJ2-7; D is perhaps TRBD2 (7 bases). The length of the CDR3 is 15 residues. V was shortened by 4 bases and J by 4 bases, with 20 bases between the two germline ends. Germline V CDR1 and CDR2: GTSNPN, SVGIG (reference sequence). CDR3 sequence: CAWTKGGGIKYEQYF. The CDR3, as DNA: TGTGCCTGGACCAAGGGAGGGGGTATCAAATACGAGCAGTACTTC.

The chain couples TRBV9 to TRBJ1-2; TRBD1 matches at 7 bases. V shed 7 bases, J shed 0 bases, and the junction held 6 bases outside the gene matches. CDR1 and CDR2 from the germline V gene are SGDLS and YYNGEE. The CDR3 totals 14 residues. The CDR3 here is CASDGTASNYGYTF. The DNA of the CDR3 is TGTGCCAGCGACGGGACAGCCTCTAACTATGGCTACACCTTC.

This chain connects TRBV18 to TRBJ2-1, with a weak D call TRBD2 (5 bases). The CDR3 is 13 residues long. V was cut by 4 bases and J by 7 bases, with 11 bases left in between. The germline CDR1 and CDR2 sequences are KGHSH and LQKENI. The CDR3 nucleotides read TGTGCCAGCTCACAAAAACGGGGAAATGAGCAGTTCTTC. This codes for CASSQKRGNEQFF.

The V call is TRBV18, the J call TRBJ1-1, with D perhaps matching TRBD1 (5 bases). CDR1 is KGHSH, CDR2 LQKENI, per germline. The V gene lost 3 bases and the J gene lost 5 bases, with 10 bases spanning the gap. The CDR3 totals 13 residues. The CDR3 sequence is CASSPGGSTEAFF. CDR3 sequence (DNA): TGTGCCAGCTCACCCGGGGGGTCGACTGAAGCTTTCTTT.

The chain links TRBV9 to TRBJ1-1, with a weak D call TRBD1 (6 bases). CDR1 SGDLS and CDR2 YYNGEE come from the germline V gene. CDR3 length equals 20 residues. V lost 1 base and J 4 bases, leaving 29 bases between the germline ends. DNA for the CDR3: TGTGCCAGCAGCGTAAGAGGGCCAGGGGATTTGAATTTTGGGCTCACTGAAGCTTTCTTT. This encodes CASSVRGPGDLNFGLTEAFF.

This clone came up a few times. This chain joins TRBV7-9 and TRBJ1-1; unclear D gene. Trimming shortened V by 7 bases and J by 6 bases, and 18 bases separated the two germline ends. This CDR3 has 14 amino acids. CDR1 and CDR2 (germline): SEHNR, FQNEAQ (reference sequence). CDR3 region: CASTPKSGGAEAFF. The CDR3 DNA follows: TGTGCCAGCACCCCAAAGTCGGGAGGAGCTGAAGCTTTCTTT.

The V call is TRBV10-3, the J call TRBJ2-3; TRBD2 agrees at 8 bases. With V trimmed by 6 bases and J by 0 bases, 20 bases remained unmatched. Germline lookup yields CDR1 ENHRY and CDR2 SYGVKD. The CDR3 extends over 20 amino acids. The CDR3 bases are TGTGCCATCAGCCACCATCAGTCAGCGGGAGATAAAGAGAGCACAGATACGCAGTATTTT. Translated: CAISHHQSAGDKESTDTQYF.

The rearrangement links TRBV5-4 to TRBJ2-5; tentatively, D is TRBD2 (6 bases). Germline-derived CDR1 and CDR2 are SGHNT and YYREEE (reference sequence). The length of the CDR3 is 13 residues. The V and J ends lost 5 bases and 4 bases respectively, with 12 bases between them. CDR3 region: CASRVAGTETQYF. The CDR3 bases are TGTGCCAGCAGGGTCGCGGGGACAGAGACCCAGTACTTC.

The V gene is TRBV16, the J gene TRBJ2-1, with 8 bases aligning to TRBD2. The CDR3 spans 16 residues. Trimming at V came to 4 bases and at J to 4 bases, leaving 9 bases not matched to a gene. Germline V lookup: CDR1 KGHSY, CDR2 FQNENV. The CDR3 loop is CASSPSRGGSYNEQFF. CDR3 coding DNA: TGTGCCAGCAGCCCGTCACGGGGGGGGAGTTACAATGAGCAGTTCTTC.

The J gene is TRBJ1-3, the V gene TRBV12-5, with TRBD1 as a possible D gene (5 bases). The V end lost 0 bases, the J end lost 4 bases, and 19 bases lay between the germline ends. The CDR3 is made up of 18 amino acids. Germline V gene lookup returns CDR1 LGHNT and CDR2 FRNRAP. The CDR3 spells CASGLVPLGAGQGNTIYF. DNA of the CDR3: TGTGCTAGTGGTTTGGTACCGCTAGGGGCAGGACAAGGAAACACCATATATTTT.